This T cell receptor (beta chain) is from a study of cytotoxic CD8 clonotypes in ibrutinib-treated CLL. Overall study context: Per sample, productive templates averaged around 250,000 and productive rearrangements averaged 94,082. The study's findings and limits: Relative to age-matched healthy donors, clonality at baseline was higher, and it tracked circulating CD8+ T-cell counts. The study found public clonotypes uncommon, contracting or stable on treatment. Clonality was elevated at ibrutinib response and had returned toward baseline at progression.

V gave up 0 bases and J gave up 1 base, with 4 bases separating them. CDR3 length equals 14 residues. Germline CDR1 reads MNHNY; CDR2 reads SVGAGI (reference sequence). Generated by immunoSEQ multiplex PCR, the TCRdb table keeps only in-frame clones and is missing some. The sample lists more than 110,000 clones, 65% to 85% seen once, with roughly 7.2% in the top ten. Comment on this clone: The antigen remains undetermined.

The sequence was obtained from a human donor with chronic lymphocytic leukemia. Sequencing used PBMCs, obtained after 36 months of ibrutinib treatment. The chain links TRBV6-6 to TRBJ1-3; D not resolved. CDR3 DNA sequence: TGTGCCAGCAGTTACTCGTCGTCTGGAAACACCATATATTTT. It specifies CASSYSSSGNTIYF.